Listed below are T cell receptor beta chains from one sample, sequenced in a study of blood T cells in healthy people across ages. TCRdb re-analysed the 5' RACE reads in MiXCR, keeping a single row per CDR3 protein. The repertoire holds about 1,500,000 distinct CDR3 sequences, with roughly 27% as singletons. The sequencing input was blood. These receptors came from a woman aged 25 to 39 in good health. The CDR3 runs from the conserved cysteine through the conserved F or W. Each record gives: clone size, V gene, J gene, D gene, CDR3 protein, CDR3 DNA. D genes are given only for firm matches. Not all rows give a size; the values are once, few, many and, for expanded clones, a class.

many	TRBV29-1	TRBJ1-2	-	CSVTGFGYGYTF	TGCAGCGTTACGGGATTTGGGTATGGCTACACCTTC
-	TRBV3-1	TRBJ1-1	-	CASSEETVNTEVFF	TGTGCCAGCAGCGAAGAAACAGTGAACACTGAAGTTTTCTTT
few	TRBV2	TRBJ2-1	-	CAIYLNEEQFF	TGTGCCATCTACTTGAATGAAGAGCAGTTCTTC
-	TRBV5-1	TRBJ2-7	TRBD1	CASSWSGTAPYEQYF	TGCGCCAGCAGCTGGTCCGGGACAGCCCCCTACGAGCAGTACTTC
-	TRBV4-3	TRBJ2-2	-	CASSQGSGLNTGELFF	TGCGCCAGCAGCCAAGGTAGTGGGCTTAACACCGGGGAGCTGTTTTTT
-	TRBV3-1	TRBJ2-7	-	CASSRDAASYEQYF	TGTGCCAGCAGCCGGGACGCTGCCTCCTACGAGCAGTACTTC
many	TRBV6-2/TRBV6-3	TRBJ2-1	-	CASKRSSYNEQFF	TGTGCCAGCAAACGCAGCTCCTACAATGAGCAGTTCTTC
-	TRBV6-5	TRBJ1-1	-	CASSYSAQNTDAFF	TGTGCCAGCAGTTACTCGGCTCAGAACACTGATGCTTTCTTT
-	TRBV12-3/TRBV12-4	TRBJ1-2	-	CASSLPQAGFEGGYTF	TGTGCCAGCAGTCTCCCGCAGGCAGGATTCGAGGGGGGCTACACCTTC
-	TRBV19	TRBJ2-3	-	CASSIGVADRQYF	TGTGCCAGTAGTATAGGGGTGGCAGATAGGCAGTATTTT
-	TRBV6-6	TRBJ1-6	-	CASSPPPANNSPLHF	TGTGCCAGCAGTCCTCCTCCGGCCAACAATTCGCCCCTCCACTTT
many	TRBV4-3	TRBJ2-3	TRBD2	CASSPKGTSGTDTQYF	TGCGCCAGCAGCCCTAAGGGGACTAGCGGCACAGATACGCAGTATTTT
-	TRBV2	TRBJ2-6	-	CASEEGAPGANVLTF	TGTGCCAGCGAGGAGGGGGCTCCGGGGGCCAACGTCCTGACTTTC
many	TRBV7-2	TRBJ1-2	TRBD1	CASSSSGGLGYTF	TGTGCCAGCAGCTCCTCAGGGGGCTTGGGCTACACCTTC
-	TRBV20-1	TRBJ2-3	-	CSAGDIKASRSTDTQYF	TGCAGTGCTGGAGATATCAAGGCTAGCAGAAGCACAGATACGCAGTATTTT
few	TRBV20-1	TRBJ2-3	-	CTMGRDGTDTQYF	TGCACCATGGGGCGGGATGGCACAGATACGCAGTATTTT
few	TRBV14	TRBJ2-3	-	CASSPPRTGTDTQYF	TGTGCCAGCAGCCCCCCCCGGACGGGGACAGATACGCAGTATTTT
few	TRBV7-2	TRBJ2-4	-	CASSPGSGRNIQYF	TGTGCCAGCAGCCCGGGGTCGGGGCGGAACATTCAGTACTTC
-	TRBV7-8	TRBJ1-5	-	CASSLEGSPSAPQHF	TGTGCCAGCAGCTTAGAAGGCTCCCCGTCGGCGCCCCAGCATTTT
once	TRBV6-4	TRBJ1-1	TRBD1	CASRGDSPYTEAFF	TGTGCCAGCAGGGGGGACAGCCCGTACACTGAAGCTTTCTTT
-	TRBV5-1	TRBJ2-2	TRBD2	CASRAWSGGTGELFF	TGCGCCAGCAGAGCGTGGAGCGGGGGCACCGGGGAGCTGTTTTTT
-	TRBV29-1	TRBJ2-5	-	CSVDGQAGSETQYF	TGCAGCGTTGATGGTCAGGCAGGTTCAGAGACCCAGTACTTC
-	TRBV14	TRBJ2-1	TRBD2	CASSPPQGGTRSKDEQFF	TGTGCCAGCAGCCCACCCCAAGGGGGGACTAGGAGTAAAGATGAGCAGTTCTTC
-	TRBV9	TRBJ2-6	-	CASSPRWIRGAGANVLTF	TGTGCCAGCAGCCCACGGTGGATCAGGGGCGCTGGGGCCAACGTCCTGACTTTC
once	TRBV10-3	TRBJ2-1	TRBD2	CAISPRAGEGNEQFF	TGTGCCATCAGTCCTCGGGCGGGAGAGGGGAATGAGCAGTTCTTC
-	TRBV12-3/TRBV12-4	TRBJ1-2	-	CASSSSRENYGYTF	TGTGCCAGCAGTTCCTCAAGAGAAAACTATGGCTACACCTTC
few	TRBV28	TRBJ2-7	TRBD2	CASELAGEAYEQYF	TGTGCCAGCGAACTAGCGGGAGAGGCCTACGAGCAGTACTTC
few	TRBV6-5	TRBJ2-1	TRBD2	CASNGAGEAYNEQFF	TGTGCCAGCAATGGAGCGGGAGAGGCCTACAATGAGCAGTTCTTC
few	TRBV7-6	TRBJ2-7	TRBD2	CASSLGQAGGGQQYF	TGTGCCAGCAGCTTAGGTCAAGCGGGAGGCGGGCAGCAGTACTTC
-	TRBV6-5	TRBJ1-6	-	CASRRDGYNSPLHF	TGTGCCAGCAGACGCGACGGGTATAATTCACCCCTCCACTTT
many	TRBV10-1	TRBJ2-7	-	CAREGRGILQYF	TGCGCTAGGGAAGGACGAGGAATCTTGCAGTACTTC
few	TRBV5-1	TRBJ2-3	-	CASSSANGDADTQYF	TGCGCCAGCAGCTCGGCGAACGGGGACGCAGATACGCAGTATTTT
-	TRBV12-3/TRBV12-4	TRBJ1-2	-	CASSLGTVLNGYTF	TGTGCCAGCAGTTTGGGTACCGTTTTGAATGGCTACACCTTC
few	TRBV5-6	TRBJ1-5	-	CASSLAPTGGSFLSNQPQHF	TGTGCCAGCAGCTTGGCCCCAACCGGGGGATCCTTCCTGAGCAATCAGCCCCAGCATTTT
few	TRBV5-1	TRBJ1-4	-	CASGRSVGEKLFF	TGCGCCAGCGGAAGGAGCGTAGGGGAAAAACTGTTTTTT